There are a few counts of the clone carrying this T cell receptor (beta chain). The PCR ran on 60 Vbeta and 13 Jbeta primers. The table came from immunoSEQ multiplex PCR; TCRdb's copy has only in-frame clones and leaves some out. The sample holds around 200,000 clones, around 77% seen once. These data belong to a study of cytomegalovirus exposure and HLA in healthy donors. The V gene's germline CDR1 is MDHEN and CDR2 SYDVKM. CDR3 length: 12 residues. The V gene lost 3 bases and the J gene lost 2 bases, with 5 bases spanning the gap. This receptor was taken from a female donor in good health and CMV-seronegative. The sample comprised PBMCs. The J gene is TRBJ2-7, the V gene TRBV28; a weak D match, TRBD1 (5 bases). CDR3 in DNA: TGTGCCAGCAGTTTGACAGCCTACGAGCAGTACTTC. Amino acids: CASSLTAYEQYF.